Each of the 10 T cell receptor beta chains below was sequenced from the same sample in a study of blood T cell repertoires in COVID-19. The assay was immunoSEQ multiplex PCR, and TCRdb's table has in-frame clones only and misses some. Among over 250,000 clones listed, approximately 90% were seen once. The sample comprised peripheral blood. The receptors come from a man in his sixties who had recovered from COVID-19.

The chain uses TRBV10-2 and TRBJ1-1; D is ambiguous. This CDR3 is 13 amino acids long. Germline V gene sequence: CDR1 WSHSY, CDR2 SAAADI. V lost 0 bases to trimming and J lost 1 base, with 3 bases between them. Here the CDR3 reads CASSESRNTEAFF. The DNA of the CDR3 is TGCGCCAGCAGTGAGTCTAGGAACACTGAAGCTTTCTTT.

The genes are TRBV12-3 or TRBV12-4 and TRBJ2-7; D perhaps matches TRBD1 (5 bases). This CDR3 region has 13 residues. Trimming took 6 bases from V and 6 from J, leaving 15 bases between them. The CDR3 DNA sequence: TGTGCCAGCAGCCGTGACAGTCTAACCGAGCAGTACTTC. This sequence encodes CASSRDSLTEQYF.

The chain joins TRBV10-2 to TRBJ2-1; possible D gene TRBD1, 5 bases. The V and J ends lost 2 bases and 5 bases respectively, with 16 bases between them. Per germline, CDR1 WSHSY and CDR2 SAAADI. CDR3 length equals 16 residues. Written as DNA, the CDR3 is TGCGCCAGCAGTGAGGGAGTAGGGGCAGGGCACAATGAGCAGTTCTTC. Encoded protein: CASSEGVGAGHNEQFF.

V and J are TRBV5-4 and TRBJ2-6, with D possibly TRBD1 on 5 matching bases. The CDR3 contains 18 residues. CDR1 and CDR2 (germline): SGHNT, YYREEE (reference sequence). The ends were cut back, 1 base at V and 1 base at J, with 15 bases in the middle. The CDR3, as DNA: TGTGCCAGCAGCTTGCATTGGGGCAGGGAATCTGGGGCCAACGTCCTGACTTTC. Encoded protein: CASSLHWGRESGANVLTF. Based on the CDR3 plus reference TRBV5-4 and TRBJ2-6, the full variable domain is ETGVTQSPTHLIKTRGQQVTLRCSSQSGHNTVSWYQQALGQGPQFIFQYYREEENGRGNFPPRFSGLQFPNYSSELNVNALELDDSALYLCASSLHWGRESGANVLTFGAGSRLTVL.

The chain is built from TRBV24-1 and TRBJ1-2; D not certain. This CDR3 is built from 13 residues. Germline CDR1 reads KGHDR; CDR2 reads SFDVKD. The germline V and J ends were trimmed by 4 bases and 6 bases, with 11 bases remaining between them. The CDR3 nucleotides read TGTGCCACCAGTGACTACGGACTGGATGGCTACACCTTC. It specifies CATSDYGLDGYTF.

V usage is TRBV2 and J usage is TRBJ2-4; tentatively, D is TRBD1 (5 bases). The CDR3 extends over 14 amino acids. Germline V gives CDR1 SNHLY, CDR2 FYNNEI. V was shortened by 7 bases and J by 2 bases, with 12 bases between the two germline ends. CDR3 nucleotides: TGTGCCAGCATTGTGACAGAGACCAAAAACATTCAGTACTTC. It is translated as CASIVTETKNIQYF.

In its sample, this clone was seen once. The chain has TRBV6-1 and TRBJ2-1; 7 nucleotides line up with TRBD1. Germline V gene lookup returns CDR1 MNHNS and CDR2 SASEGT. CDR3 length: 18 residues. J lost 2 bases, V lost 0 bases, and 10 bases had no gene match. Here the CDR3 DNA reads TGTGCCAGCAGTGAAGCGCGAATCCGGGACAGCCCCTACAATGAGCAGTTCTTC. Translating gives CASSEARIRDSPYNEQFF.

CDR3 in amino acids: CASMLAGGPGEQFF. CDR3 nucleotides: TGCGCCAGCATGCTAGCGGGGGGGCCTGGTGAGCAGTTCTTC. The V gene is TRBV5-1, the J gene TRBJ2-1; 12 nucleotides match TRBD2. Germline-derived CDR1 and CDR2 are SGHRS and YFSETQ. This CDR3 spans 14 amino acids. V gave up 6 bases and J gave up 9 bases; unmatched junction bases: 7.

The genes are TRBV19 and TRBJ1-5, with TRBD1 identical over 8 bases. Germline loops: CDR1 LNHDA, CDR2 SQIVND (reference sequence). Losses at the gene ends were 8 bases for V and 5 bases for J; bases not matched to a gene: 11. CDR3 length equals 15 residues. The CDR3 bases are TGTGCCAGTGTGGGTAGGGGACAGGATTATCAGCCCCAGCATTTT. Its protein product is CASVGRGQDYQPQHF.

This clone has only a few counts. The J gene is TRBJ2-1, the V gene TRBV5-8; 11 nucleotides agree with TRBD1. Per germline, CDR1 SGHTS and CDR2 YDEGEE. V gave up 4 bases and J gave up 6 bases; unmatched junction bases: 3. The CDR3 contains 14 residues. CDR3 in DNA: TGTGCCAGCAGCACCGGACAGGGGGCCAATGAGCAGTTCTTC. It is translated as CASSTGQGANEQFF.